Below are 13 T cell receptor beta chains sequenced from a single sample in a study of T cell changes during pregnancy in multiple sclerosis. Sequencing was performed with immunoSEQ multiplex PCR; in TCRdb, only in-frame clones are kept and a portion is missing. The sample carries about 68,000 clones, approximately 90% recorded once. Sequenced material: peripheral blood, taken in the third trimester of pregnancy. Source of these receptors: a female donor with multiple sclerosis, enrolled in a pregnancy study.

The chain recombines TRBV4-1 with TRBJ1-5; D might be TRBD1 (5 bases). Germline CDR1 MGHRA, CDR2 YSYEKL. Trimming took off 1 base at V and 0 bases at J, with 16 bases between the two ends. The CDR3 is 18 residues long. CDR3 sequence: CASSQAWRDEISNQPQHF. For the CDR3, the DNA is TGCGCCAGCAGCCAAGCATGGAGGGACGAAATTAGCAATCAGCCCCAGCATTTT.

This chain joins TRBV7-9 and TRBJ1-2; weak D call: TRBD1 (5 bases). Trimming left V 2 bases short and J 6 bases short, with 10 bases between. The germline CDR1 and CDR2 sequences are SEHNR and FQNEAQ (reference sequence). The length of the CDR3 is 13 residues. The CDR3 nucleotides are TGTGCCAGCAGCTTAAAGCCAGGGAATGGCTACACCTTC. Its protein product is CASSLKPGNGYTF.

The chain employs TRBV27 and TRBJ2-5; TRBD1 matches 7 bases. Looked up from germline, CDR1 is MNHEY and CDR2 is SMNVEV (reference sequence). CDR3 length equals 14 residues. After removal of 5 bases from V and 2 bases from J, the junction contained 5 bases not matched to a gene. The CDR3 DNA follows: TGTGCCAGCAGTCAACAGGGGCTACAAGAGACCCAGTACTTC. As protein: CASSQQGLQETQYF.

This rearrangement joins TRBV6-5 to TRBJ1-2; 8 nucleotides agree with TRBD1. V lost 5 bases, J lost 2 bases, and 4 bases stayed unmatched. The CDR3 is 14 amino acids. CDR1 and CDR2 from the germline V gene are MNHEY and SVGAGI. Written as DNA, the CDR3 is TGTGCCAGCAGTGAGGACAGGGCGAACTATGGCTACACCTTC. It yields the protein CASSEDRANYGYTF.

Only one count was recorded for this clone. The chain carries TRBV7-9 and TRBJ1-2; TRBD1 matches 9 bases. The CDR3 totals 14 residues. Trimming removed 11 bases from V and 4 bases from J; junction bases left unmatched: 11. Germline V gene lookup returns CDR1 SEHNR and CDR2 FQNEAQ (reference sequence). CDR3 DNA sequence: TGTGCCCCATGGGACAGGGCAAGTAGCTATGGCTACACCTTC. As protein: CAPWDRASSYGYTF.

This CDR3 is CASSELGLAVYEQYF. Written as DNA, the CDR3 is TGTGCCAGCAGTGAACTCGGACTAGCGGTCTACGAGCAGTACTTC. The chain has TRBV6-1 and TRBJ2-7; 10 nucleotides agree with TRBD2. CDR1 is MNHNS, CDR2 SASEGT, per germline. This CDR3 region has 15 residues. The ends lost 2 bases at V and 3 bases at J; junction bases unmatched: 4.

The rearrangement uses TRBV10-2 and TRBJ1-2; 8 nucleotides align to TRBD1. Germline lookup yields CDR1 WSHSY and CDR2 SAAADI. The V gene end was trimmed by 8 bases and the J gene end by 4 bases; junction bases not matched to a gene: 6. The CDR3 is made up of 13 amino acids. DNA of the CDR3: TGCGCCAGCCGGAACCAGGGGGCCTATGGCTACACCTTC. Protein: CASRNQGAYGYTF.

This chain joins TRBV2 and TRBJ2-7; D is perhaps TRBD1 (6 bases). The CDR3 extends over 15 amino acids. Per germline, CDR1 SNHLY and CDR2 FYNNEI. With 10 bases removed from V and 5 bases from J, the gap between germline ends came to 24 bases. The CDR3 nucleotides read TGTGCCACCAGGGCCCGGACAGTCCCAGGTAACGAGCAGTACTTC. Residues: CATRARTVPGNEQYF.

Written as DNA, the CDR3 is TGTGCCAGCAGTTCCCCAATAGCGGGGACAAGCTCCTACAATGAGCAGTTCTTC. It translates to CASSSPIAGTSSYNEQFF. The chain links TRBV27 to TRBJ2-1, with TRBD2 identical over 8 bases. Germline CDR1 is MNHEY and CDR2 is SMNVEV (reference sequence). This CDR3 is built from 18 residues. V was pared by 4 bases and J by 0 bases, with 11 bases of the junction left unmatched.

The genes are TRBV2 and TRBJ2-2; TRBD2 matches at 9 bases. The germline V gene encodes CDR1 SNHLY and CDR2 FYNNEI. J lost 3 bases, V lost 2 bases, and 4 bases had no gene match. The CDR3 loop spans 16 amino acids. In DNA, the CDR3 is TGTGCCAGCAGTGAAATAGCTAGCGGGGACACCGGGGAGCTGTTTTTT. This encodes CASSEIASGDTGELFF.

In its sample, this clone was seen once. V usage is TRBV10-1 and J usage is TRBJ2-1, with D perhaps matching TRBD2 (6 bases). V was pared by 0 bases and J by 10 bases, with 13 bases between. The CDR3 runs to 14 residues. In germline, CDR1 is WNHNN, CDR2 SYGVQD (reference sequence). CDR3 nucleotide sequence: TGCGCCAGCAGTGAGTCGTCTTGGGCGGGGGAGCAGTTCTTC. The encoded protein is CASSESSWAGEQFF.

The rearrangement joins TRBV7-3 to TRBJ2-7; perhaps TRBD2 as D (6 bases). The germline CDR1 and CDR2 sequences are SGHTA and FQGTGA. CDR3 length: 12 amino acids. Trimming removed 5 bases at V and 7 bases at J, with 12 bases between. CDR3: CASSPDGGEQYF. The CDR3 nucleotides are TGTGCCAGCAGCCCCGATGGGGGGGAGCAGTACTTC.

This chain uses TRBV11-2 with TRBJ2-2; weak D call: TRBD1 (6 bases). The germline gives CDR1 SGHAT, CDR2 FQNNGV. V lost 2 bases, J lost 13 bases, and 20 bases lay in between. The CDR3 is 15 residues long. CDR3 DNA sequence: TGTGCCAGCAGCTTACCATGGGGGACAAGAGGTGGGCTGTTTTTT. Residues: CASSLPWGTRGGLFF.